This T cell receptor (beta chain) is from a study of cytomegalovirus exposure and HLA in healthy donors. Whole-study findings and limits: It was confirmed in vitro that a few of the CMV-associated chains were specific for CMV antigens. The finding came from a later analysis; first-cohort TCR clusters tended to co-occur in the 95 to 150 validation repertoires. While the bulk of TCR sequences proved rare, some public TCRs turned up in many donors. It was approximately 170 TCR beta chains that were listed as cytomegalovirus-associated.

Here immunoSEQ multiplex PCR was the method, and the copy in TCRdb shows in-frame clones only, minus some. The sample records under 400,000 clones, nearly 90% being singletons. Trimming left V 4 bases short and J 5 bases short, with 12 bases between. Germline CDR1 and CDR2: SGHTS and YDEGEE. This CDR3 region has 13 residues. In regard to this clone: Its antigen is currently unknown.

The gene calls are TRBV5-8 and TRBJ1-2; D is uncertain. The clonotype was recovered from a man in his thirties or forties in good health and CMV-seronegative. The sequencing sample was made of PBMCs. The CDR3 DNA reads as TGTGCCAGCAGCAGCAGACTGAATTATGGCTACACCTTC. Its protein product is CASSSRLNYGYTF.